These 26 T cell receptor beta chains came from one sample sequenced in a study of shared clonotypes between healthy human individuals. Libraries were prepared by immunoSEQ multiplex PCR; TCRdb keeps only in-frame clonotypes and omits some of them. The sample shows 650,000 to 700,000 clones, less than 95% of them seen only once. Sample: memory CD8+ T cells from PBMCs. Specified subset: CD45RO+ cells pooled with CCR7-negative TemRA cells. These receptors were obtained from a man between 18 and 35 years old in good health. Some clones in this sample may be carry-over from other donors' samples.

This chain's CDR3 is CASSPRGGAYEQYF. CDR3 in DNA: TGTGCCAGTAGCCCCAGGGGGGGGGCCTACGAGCAGTACTTC. V is TRBV19 and J is TRBJ2-7, with D perhaps matching TRBD1 or TRBD2 (7 bases each). From germline, CDR1 is LNHDA and CDR2 SQIVND (reference sequence). The ends were cut back, 6 bases at V and 2 bases at J, with 14 bases in the middle. This CDR3 spans 14 amino acids. Full variable domain (rest looked up from reference TRBV19 and TRBJ2-7): DGGITQSPKYLFRKEGQNVTLSCEQNLNHDAMYWYRQDPGQGLRLIYYSQIVNDFQKGDIAEGYSVSREKKESFPLTVTSAQKNPTAFYLCASSPRGGAYEQYFGPGTRLTVT.

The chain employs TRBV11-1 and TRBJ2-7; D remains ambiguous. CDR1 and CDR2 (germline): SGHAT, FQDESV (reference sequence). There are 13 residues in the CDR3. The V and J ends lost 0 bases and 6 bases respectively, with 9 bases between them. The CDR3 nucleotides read TGTGCCAGCAGCTTAGCCCAGAATCGCGAGCAGTACTTC. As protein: CASSLAQNREQYF. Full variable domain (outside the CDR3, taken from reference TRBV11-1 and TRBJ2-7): EAEVAQSPRYKITEKSQAVAFWCDPISGHATLYWYRQILGQGPELLVQFQDESVVDDSQLPKDRFSAERLKGVDSTLKIQPAELGDSAMYLCASSLAQNREQYFGPGTRLTVT.

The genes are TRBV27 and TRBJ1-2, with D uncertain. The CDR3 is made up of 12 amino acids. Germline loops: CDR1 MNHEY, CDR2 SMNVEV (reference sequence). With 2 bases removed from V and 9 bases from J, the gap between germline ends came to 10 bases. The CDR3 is CASSLGGNSYTF. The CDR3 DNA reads TGTGCCAGCAGTTTAGGCGGTAATAGCTACACCTTC.

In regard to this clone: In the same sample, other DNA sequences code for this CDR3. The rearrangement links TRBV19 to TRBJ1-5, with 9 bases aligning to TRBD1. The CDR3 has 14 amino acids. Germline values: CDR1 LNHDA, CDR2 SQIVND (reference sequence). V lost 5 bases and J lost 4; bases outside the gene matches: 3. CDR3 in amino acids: CASSLGQGNQPQHF. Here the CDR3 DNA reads TGTGCCAGTAGTTTGGGACAGGGAAATCAGCCCCAGCATTTT.

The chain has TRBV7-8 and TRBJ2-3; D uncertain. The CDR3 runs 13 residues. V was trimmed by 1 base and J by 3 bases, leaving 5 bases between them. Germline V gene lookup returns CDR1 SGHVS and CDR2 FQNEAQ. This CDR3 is CASSLGLTDTQYF. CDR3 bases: TGTGCCAGCAGCTTAGGGCTAACAGATACGCAGTATTTT.

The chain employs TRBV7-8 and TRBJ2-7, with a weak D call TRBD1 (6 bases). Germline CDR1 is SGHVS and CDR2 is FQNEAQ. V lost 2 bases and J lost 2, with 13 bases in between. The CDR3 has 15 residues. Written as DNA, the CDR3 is TGTGCCAGCAGCTTATACCAGGGGTCTGCCTACGAGCAGTACTTC. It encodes CASSLYQGSAYEQYF.

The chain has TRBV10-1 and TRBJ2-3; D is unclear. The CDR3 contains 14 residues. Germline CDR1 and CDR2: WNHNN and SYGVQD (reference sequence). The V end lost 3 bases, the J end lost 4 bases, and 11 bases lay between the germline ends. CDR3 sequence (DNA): TGCGCCAGCAGTGAACGAGCAGAGGCAGATACGCAGTATTTT. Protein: CASSERAEADTQYF.

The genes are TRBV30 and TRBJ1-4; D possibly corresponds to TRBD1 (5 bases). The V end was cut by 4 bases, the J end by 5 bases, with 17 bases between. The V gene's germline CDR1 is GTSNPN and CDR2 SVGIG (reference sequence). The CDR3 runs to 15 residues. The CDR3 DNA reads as TGTGCCTGGAATGTCCTGGGGACGGGAAATGAAAAACTGTTTTTT. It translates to CAWNVLGTGNEKLFF.

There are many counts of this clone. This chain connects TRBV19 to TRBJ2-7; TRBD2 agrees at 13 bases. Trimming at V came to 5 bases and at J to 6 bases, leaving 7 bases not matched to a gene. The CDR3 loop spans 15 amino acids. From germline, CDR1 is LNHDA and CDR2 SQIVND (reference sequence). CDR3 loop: CASSSRTSGSSEQYF. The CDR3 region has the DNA TGTGCCAGTAGTTCTCGGACTAGCGGGAGTTCCGAGCAGTACTTC.

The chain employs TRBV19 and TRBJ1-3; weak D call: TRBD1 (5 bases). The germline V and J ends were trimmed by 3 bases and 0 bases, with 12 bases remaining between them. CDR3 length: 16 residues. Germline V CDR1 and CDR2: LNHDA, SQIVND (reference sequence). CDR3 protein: CASSIFDRDSGNTIYF. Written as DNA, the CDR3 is TGTGCCAGTAGTATCTTTGACAGAGACTCTGGAAACACCATATATTTT.

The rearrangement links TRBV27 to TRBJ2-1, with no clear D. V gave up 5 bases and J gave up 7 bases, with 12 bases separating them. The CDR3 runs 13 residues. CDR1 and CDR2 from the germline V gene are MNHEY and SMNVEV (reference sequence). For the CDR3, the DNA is TGTGCCAGCAGTGCAATTCTTGGGAATGAGCAGTTCTTC. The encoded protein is CASSAILGNEQFF.

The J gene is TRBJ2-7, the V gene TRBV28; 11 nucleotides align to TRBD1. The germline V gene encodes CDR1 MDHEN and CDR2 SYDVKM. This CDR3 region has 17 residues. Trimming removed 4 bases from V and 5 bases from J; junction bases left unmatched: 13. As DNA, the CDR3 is TGTGCCAGCAGTTCATTATTCCGGGACAGGGGGTCTGACGAGCAGTACTTC. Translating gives CASSSLFRDRGSDEQYF.

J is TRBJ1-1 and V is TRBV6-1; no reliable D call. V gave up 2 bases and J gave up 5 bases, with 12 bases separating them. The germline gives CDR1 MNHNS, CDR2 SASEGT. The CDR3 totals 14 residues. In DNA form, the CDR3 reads TGTGCCAGCAGTGAAAGATCCAGAAGGACTGAAGCTTTCTTT. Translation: CASSERSRRTEAFF.

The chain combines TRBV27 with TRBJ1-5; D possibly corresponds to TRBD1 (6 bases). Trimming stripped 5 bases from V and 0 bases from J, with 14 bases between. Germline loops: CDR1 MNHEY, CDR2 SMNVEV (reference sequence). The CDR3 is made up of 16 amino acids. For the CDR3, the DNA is TGTGCCAGCAGTCCCTCGTCAGGGGATAGCAATCAGCCCCAGCATTTT. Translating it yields CASSPSSGDSNQPQHF.

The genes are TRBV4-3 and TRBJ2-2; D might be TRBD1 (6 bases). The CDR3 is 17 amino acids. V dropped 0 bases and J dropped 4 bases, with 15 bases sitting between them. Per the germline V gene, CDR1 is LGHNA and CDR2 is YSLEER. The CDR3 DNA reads TGCGCCAGCAGCCAAGAATGGACCCCCAGGGGCACCGGGGAGCTGTTTTTT. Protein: CASSQEWTPRGTGELFF.

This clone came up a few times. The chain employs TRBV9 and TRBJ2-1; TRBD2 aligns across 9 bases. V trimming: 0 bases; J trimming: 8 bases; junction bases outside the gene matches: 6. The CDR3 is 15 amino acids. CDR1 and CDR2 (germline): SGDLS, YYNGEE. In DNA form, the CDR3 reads TGTGCCAGCAGCGTAGGGGCTAGCGGGACGTATGAGCAGTTCTTC. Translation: CASSVGASGTYEQFF.

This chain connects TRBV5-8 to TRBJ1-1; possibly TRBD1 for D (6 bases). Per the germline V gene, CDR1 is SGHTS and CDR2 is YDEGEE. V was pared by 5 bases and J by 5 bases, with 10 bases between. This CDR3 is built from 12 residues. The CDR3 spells CASRTGRTEAFF. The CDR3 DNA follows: TGTGCCAGCAGAACAGGGAGGACTGAAGCTTTCTTT. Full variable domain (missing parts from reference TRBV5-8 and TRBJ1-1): EAGVTQSPTHLIKTRGQQATLRCSPISGHTSVYWYQQALGLGLQFLLWYDEGEERNRGNFPPRFSGRQFPNYSSELNVNALELEDSALYLCASRTGRTEAFFGQGTRLTVV.

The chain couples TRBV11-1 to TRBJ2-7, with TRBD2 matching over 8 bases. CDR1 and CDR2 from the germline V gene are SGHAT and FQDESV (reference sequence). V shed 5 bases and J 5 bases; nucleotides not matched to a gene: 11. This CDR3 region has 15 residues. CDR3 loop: CASSPVGTSGHEQYF. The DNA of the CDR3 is TGTGCCAGCAGCCCCGTGGGGACTAGTGGCCACGAGCAGTACTTC.

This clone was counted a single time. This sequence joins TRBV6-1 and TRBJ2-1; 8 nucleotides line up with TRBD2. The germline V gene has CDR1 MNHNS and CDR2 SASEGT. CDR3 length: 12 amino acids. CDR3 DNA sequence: TGTGCTGGGCGGGAGGTTGGAAATGAGCAGTTCTTC. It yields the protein CAGREVGNEQFF.

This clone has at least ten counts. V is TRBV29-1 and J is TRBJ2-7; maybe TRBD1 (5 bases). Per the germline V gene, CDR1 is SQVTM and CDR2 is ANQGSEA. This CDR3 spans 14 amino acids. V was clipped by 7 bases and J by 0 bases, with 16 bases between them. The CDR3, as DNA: TGCAGCGCCGTCCCAGGGTCAAGCTCCTACGAGCAGTACTTC. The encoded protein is CSAVPGSSSYEQYF.

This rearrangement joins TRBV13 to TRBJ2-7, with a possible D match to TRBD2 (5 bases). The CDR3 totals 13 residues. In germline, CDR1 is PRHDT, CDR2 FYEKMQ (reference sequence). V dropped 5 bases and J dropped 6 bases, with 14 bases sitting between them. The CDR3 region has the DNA TGTGCCAGCAGCCACCAGCGGAGCGTCGAGCAGTACTTC. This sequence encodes CASSHQRSVEQYF.

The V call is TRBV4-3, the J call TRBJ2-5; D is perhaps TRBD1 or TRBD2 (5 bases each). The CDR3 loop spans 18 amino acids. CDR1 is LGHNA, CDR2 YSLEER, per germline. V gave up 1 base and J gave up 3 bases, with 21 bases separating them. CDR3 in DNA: TGCGCCAGCAGCCAAGTAATCGGGATAGGGGCTGACAAAGAGACCCAGTACTTC. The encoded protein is CASSQVIGIGADKETQYF.

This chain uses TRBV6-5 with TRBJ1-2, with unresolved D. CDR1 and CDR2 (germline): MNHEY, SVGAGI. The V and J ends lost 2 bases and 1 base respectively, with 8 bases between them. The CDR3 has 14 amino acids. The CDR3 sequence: CASSYGEGNYGYTF. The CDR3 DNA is TGTGCCAGCAGTTACGGGGAGGGTAACTATGGCTACACCTTC.

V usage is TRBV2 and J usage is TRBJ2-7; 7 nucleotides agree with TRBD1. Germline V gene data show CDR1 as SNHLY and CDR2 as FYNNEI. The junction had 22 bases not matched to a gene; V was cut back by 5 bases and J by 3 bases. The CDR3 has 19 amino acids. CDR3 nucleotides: TGTGCCAGCAGTTCAGACCGGGACAGATTAATCTCAGTTTTCTACGAGCAGTACTTC. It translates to CASSSDRDRLISVFYEQYF.

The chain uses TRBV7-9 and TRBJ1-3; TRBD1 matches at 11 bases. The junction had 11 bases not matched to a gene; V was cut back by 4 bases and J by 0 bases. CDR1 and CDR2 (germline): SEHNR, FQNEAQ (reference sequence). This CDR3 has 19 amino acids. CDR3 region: CASSYRDRGSRSSGNTIYF. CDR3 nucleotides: TGTGCCAGCAGCTACCGGGACAGGGGGTCCCGAAGCTCTGGAAACACCATATATTTT. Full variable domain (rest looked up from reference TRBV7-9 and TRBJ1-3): DTGVSQNPRHKITKRGQNVTFRCDPISEHNRLYWYRQTLGQGPEFLTYFQNEAQLEKSRLLSDRFSAERPKGSFSTLEIQRTEQGDSAMYLCASSYRDRGSRSSGNTIYFGEGSWLTVV.

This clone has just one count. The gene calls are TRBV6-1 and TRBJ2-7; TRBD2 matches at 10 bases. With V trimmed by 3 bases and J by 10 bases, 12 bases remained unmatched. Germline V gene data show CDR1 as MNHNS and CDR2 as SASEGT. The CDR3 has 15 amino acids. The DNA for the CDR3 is TGTGCCAGCAGTGATCCAGCGGGAGGGCCTTTAGCACAGTACTTC. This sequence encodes CASSDPAGGPLAQYF.